The 15 T cell receptor beta chains reported below all come from one sample, sequenced in a study of control samples from healthy donors and cancer patients. Profiling relied on immunoSEQ multiplex PCR, and the TCRdb table lists in-frame clones only, not all of them. The sample contains about 88,000 clones, 93% of which appear only once. The specimen sequenced was blood. The receptors stem from a young man in good health.

The chain links TRBV19 to TRBJ2-6, with 8 bases matching TRBD1. The CDR3 is made up of 19 amino acids. Germline V lookup: CDR1 LNHDA, CDR2 SQIVND (reference sequence). Germline trimming cut 5 bases from V and 0 bases from J; bases unmatched to any gene: 12. The CDR3 region has the DNA TGTGCCAGTAGTCCCGACAGGGGCGTCCTCCTCTCTGGGGCCAACGTCCTGACTTTC. Translated: CASSPDRGVLLSGANVLTF. The full variable domain, completed using reference TRBV19 and TRBJ2-6, is DGGITQSPKYLFRKEGQNVTLSCEQNLNHDAMYWYRQDPGQGLRLIYYSQIVNDFQKGDIAEGYSVSREKKESFPLTVTSAQKNPTAFYLCASSPDRGVLLSGANVLTFGAGSRLTVL.

The chain employs TRBV7-6 and TRBJ1-3; D call uncertain. The CDR3 has 16 residues. Trimming pared 5 bases from V and 1 base from J, leaving 15 bases between. In germline, CDR1 is SGHVS, CDR2 FNYEAQ. CDR3 in amino acids: CASSPRRVSSGNTIYF. DNA for the CDR3: TGTGCCAGCAGCCCCCGGCGGGTCTCTTCTGGAAACACCATATATTTT.

This sequence joins TRBV5-4 and TRBJ1-2; unclear D gene. The CDR3 consists of 13 residues. From germline, CDR1 is SGHNT and CDR2 YYREEE (reference sequence). V shed 3 bases and J shed 6 bases, with 12 bases lying between them. The CDR3 DNA sequence: TGTGCCAGCAGCTGGACGTCGCTGGATGGCTACACCTTC. Its translation is CASSWTSLDGYTF.

The rearrangement joins TRBV18 to TRBJ1-1; D gene unclear. CDR1 and CDR2 from the germline V gene are KGHSH and LQKENI. V dropped 6 bases and J dropped 4 bases, with 9 bases sitting between them. This CDR3 is 12 amino acids long. CDR3 residues: CASSPSRTEAFF. The CDR3 DNA reads as TGTGCCAGCTCCCCCTCTCGCACTGAAGCTTTCTTT.

The chain links TRBV7-9 to TRBJ2-3; D is unclear. The V gene lost 2 bases and the J gene lost 12 bases, with 18 bases spanning the gap. Germline-derived CDR1 and CDR2 are SEHNR and FQNEAQ (reference sequence). The CDR3 contains 14 residues. This chain's CDR3 is CASSLRPSNFHQYF. The CDR3 nucleotides read TGTGCCAGCAGCTTAAGGCCAAGCAATTTCCATCAGTATTTT.

This sequence joins TRBV4-2 and TRBJ2-1; either TRBD1 or TRBD2 may fit D (5 bases each). The ends were cut back, 4 bases at V and 7 bases at J, with 17 bases in the middle. Germline V gene sequence: CDR1 LGHNA, CDR2 YNFKEQ. This CDR3 spans 15 amino acids. CDR3: CASSPAGTRRNEQFF. In DNA, the CDR3 is TGTGCCAGCAGCCCAGCCGGGACCCGCCGGAATGAGCAGTTCTTC.

The chain has TRBV15 and TRBJ2-5, with D perhaps matching TRBD2 (6 bases). V lost 1 base and J lost 4, with 7 bases in between. CDR3 length equals 13 residues. Germline V lookup: CDR1 LNHNV, CDR2 YYDKDF (reference sequence). The CDR3: CATSRVRGETQYF. The DNA for the CDR3 is TGTGCCACCAGCAGAGTGCGGGGAGAGACCCAGTACTTC.

V is TRBV5-5 and J is TRBJ1-3; a weak D match, TRBD1 (5 bases). This CDR3 contains 15 residues. V was shortened by 3 bases and J by 4 bases, with 14 bases between the two germline ends. Per the germline V gene, CDR1 is SGHKS and CDR2 is YYEKEE (reference sequence). CDR3 nucleotide sequence: TGTGCCAGCAGCTCACTGGGGACTGCAGGAAACACCATATATTTT. Protein sequence: CASSSLGTAGNTIYF.

The chain carries TRBV9 and TRBJ2-1; the match to TRBD2 covers 12 bases. This CDR3 contains 16 residues. V shed 6 bases, J shed 2 bases, and the junction held 6 bases outside the gene matches. Germline CDR1 and CDR2: SGDLS and YYNGEE. The CDR3, as DNA: TGTGCCAGCACCAGGACTAGCGGGAAAACCTACAATGAGCAGTTCTTC. Residues: CASTRTSGKTYNEQFF.

The CDR3 sequence is CASSSTGETQYF. As DNA, the CDR3 is TGCGCCAGCAGCTCCACGGGGGAGACCCAGTACTTC. This chain uses TRBV5-1 with TRBJ2-5, with TRBD2 as a possible D gene (5 bases). The CDR3 is 12 residues long. Looked up from germline, CDR1 is SGHRS and CDR2 is YFSETQ. Trimming stripped 3 bases from V and 5 bases from J, with 8 bases between.

V usage is TRBV7-2 and J usage is TRBJ1-1, with a tentative D call TRBD1 (6 bases). This CDR3 is built from 16 residues. Trimming cost V 4 bases and J 0 bases, with 15 bases left between them. CDR1 and CDR2 from the germline V gene are SGHTA and FQGNSA. This CDR3 is CASSSGQLSMNTEAFF. The CDR3 bases are TGTGCCAGCAGCTCCGGACAGCTATCCATGAACACTGAAGCTTTCTTT.

V and J are TRBV12-3 or TRBV12-4 and TRBJ1-1, with 8 bases matching TRBD1. The V and J ends lost 6 bases and 5 bases, in that order; junction bases with no gene match: 5. This CDR3 comprises 13 residues. CDR3 protein: CASSRQGSTEAFF. The CDR3, as DNA: TGTGCCAGCAGCCGACAGGGGTCGACTGAAGCTTTCTTT.

The chain links TRBV11-2 to TRBJ2-1; D might be TRBD2 (5 bases). This CDR3 contains 15 residues. Germline CDR1 and CDR2: SGHAT and FQNNGV. V lost 8 bases to trimming and J lost 7 bases, with 21 bases between them. In nucleotides, the CDR3 is TGTGCCAGCCGTTTCCGGGGTGGCATTACGAATGAGCAGTTCTTC. Its protein is CASRFRGGITNEQFF. The entire variable domain, with the rest obtained from reference TRBV11-2 and TRBJ2-1, is as follows: EAGVAQSPRYKIIEKRQSVAFWCNPISGHATLYWYQQILGQGPKLLIQFQNNGVVDDSQLPKDRFSAERLKGVDSTLKIQPAKLEDSAVYLCASRFRGGITNEQFFGPGTRLTVL.

The chain joins TRBV7-9 to TRBJ2-3, with TRBD1 as a possible D gene (5 bases). From germline, CDR1 is SEHNR and CDR2 FQNEAQ (reference sequence). V was pared by 1 base and J by 1 base, with 9 bases between. The CDR3 covers 15 residues. CDR3 loop: CASSLEGRGTDTQYF. In DNA, the CDR3 is TGTGCCAGCAGCTTAGAGGGGCGAGGCACAGATACGCAGTATTTT. The whole variable domain, filled in from reference TRBV7-9 and TRBJ2-3, reads DTGVSQNPRHKITKRGQNVTFRCDPISEHNRLYWYRQTLGQGPEFLTYFQNEAQLEKSRLLSDRFSAERPKGSFSTLEIQRTEQGDSAMYLCASSLEGRGTDTQYFGPGTRLTVL.

The V and J genes are TRBV7-9 and TRBJ1-2, with 9 bases fitting TRBD1. This CDR3 has 19 amino acids. Germline CDR1 SEHNR, CDR2 FQNEAQ (reference sequence). V lost 0 bases and J lost 2; bases outside the gene matches: 13. CDR3 loop: CASSLAGGTGLSLNYGYTF. DNA for the CDR3: TGTGCCAGCAGCTTAGCGGGGGGGACAGGGTTGTCTTTGAACTATGGCTACACCTTC.